Included here is one T cell receptor beta chain sequence, with context. Its antigen is not known. The data are from a study of T cell repertoires in cytomegalovirus infection. Whole-study results and caveats: Cumulative public TCR beta family frequency identified CMV carriers with the relevant HLA.

V gave up 5 bases and J gave up 4 bases; unmatched junction bases: 6. Per germline, CDR1 MNHNS and CDR2 SASEGT. The CDR3 loop spans 15 amino acids. TCRdb reanalysed the reads using MiXCR and keeps one entry per CDR3 protein. The repertoire holds about 310,000 distinct CDR3 sequences, with roughly 15% as singletons. The V and J genes are TRBV6-1 and TRBJ2-2, with 8 bases aligning to TRBD1. The sequence was collected from a human donor in good health (CMV status not recorded). Some clones in this sample may be carry-over from other donors' samples. Input material: PBMCs. CDR3 sequence reads: CASSSDRGSTGELFF. CDR3 sequence (DNA): TGTGCCAGCAGTTCTGACAGGGGAAGCACCGGGGAGCTGTTTTTT.